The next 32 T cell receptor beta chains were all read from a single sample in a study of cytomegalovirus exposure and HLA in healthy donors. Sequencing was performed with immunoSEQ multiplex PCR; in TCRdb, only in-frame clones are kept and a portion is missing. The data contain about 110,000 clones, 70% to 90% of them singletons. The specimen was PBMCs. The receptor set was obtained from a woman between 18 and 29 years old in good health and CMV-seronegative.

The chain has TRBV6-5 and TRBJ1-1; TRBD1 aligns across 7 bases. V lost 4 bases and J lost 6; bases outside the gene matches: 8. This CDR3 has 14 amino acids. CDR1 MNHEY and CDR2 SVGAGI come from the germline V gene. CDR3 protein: CASSFSGTDPEAFF. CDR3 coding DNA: TGTGCCAGCAGTTTTTCCGGGACAGATCCTGAAGCTTTCTTT.

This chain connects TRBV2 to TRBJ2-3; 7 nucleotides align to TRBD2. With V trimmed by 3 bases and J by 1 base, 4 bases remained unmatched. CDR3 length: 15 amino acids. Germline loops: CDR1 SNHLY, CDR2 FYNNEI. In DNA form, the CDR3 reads TGTGCCAGCAGTGAGCCCAGCGGGGGCACAGATACGCAGTATTTT. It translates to CASSEPSGGTDTQYF.

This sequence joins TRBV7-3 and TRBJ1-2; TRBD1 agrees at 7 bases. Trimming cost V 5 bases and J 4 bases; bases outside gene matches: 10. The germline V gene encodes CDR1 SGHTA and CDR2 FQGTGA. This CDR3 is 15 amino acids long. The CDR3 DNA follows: TGTGCCAGCAGCCCCGGGGTGGGGACAGTCTATGGCTACACCTTC. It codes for CASSPGVGTVYGYTF. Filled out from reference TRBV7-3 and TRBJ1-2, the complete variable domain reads GAGVSQTPSNKVTEKGKYVELRCDPISGHTALYWYRQSLGQGPEFLIYFQGTGAADDSGLPNDRFFAVRPEGSVSTLKIQRTERGDSAVYLCASSPGVGTVYGYTFGSGTRLTVV.

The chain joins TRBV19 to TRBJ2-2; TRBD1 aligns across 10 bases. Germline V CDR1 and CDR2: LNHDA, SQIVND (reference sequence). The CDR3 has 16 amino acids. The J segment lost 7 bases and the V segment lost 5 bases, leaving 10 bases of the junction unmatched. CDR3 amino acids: CASSPRQGALGGELFF. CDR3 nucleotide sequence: TGTGCCAGTAGTCCCCGACAGGGGGCGCTTGGCGGGGAGCTGTTTTTT.

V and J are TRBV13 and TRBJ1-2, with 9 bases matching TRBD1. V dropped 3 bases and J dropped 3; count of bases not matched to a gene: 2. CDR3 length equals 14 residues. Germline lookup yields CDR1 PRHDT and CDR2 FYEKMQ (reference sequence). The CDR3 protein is CASSLGQGDYGYTF. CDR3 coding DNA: TGTGCCAGCAGCTTGGGACAGGGAGACTATGGCTACACCTTC.

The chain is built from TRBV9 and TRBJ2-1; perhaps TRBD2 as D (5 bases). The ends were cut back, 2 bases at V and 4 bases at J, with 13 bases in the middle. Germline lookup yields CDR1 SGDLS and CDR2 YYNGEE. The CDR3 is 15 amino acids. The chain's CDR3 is CASSVTGIAYNEQFF. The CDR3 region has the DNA TGTGCCAGCAGCGTTACGGGGATAGCGTACAATGAGCAGTTCTTC.

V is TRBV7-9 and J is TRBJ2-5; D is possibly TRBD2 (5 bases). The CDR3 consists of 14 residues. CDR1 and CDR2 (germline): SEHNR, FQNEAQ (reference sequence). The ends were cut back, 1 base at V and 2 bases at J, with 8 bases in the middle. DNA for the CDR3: TGTGCCAGCAGCTTAGGAGGGCCACAAGAGACCCAGTACTTC. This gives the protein CASSLGGPQETQYF.

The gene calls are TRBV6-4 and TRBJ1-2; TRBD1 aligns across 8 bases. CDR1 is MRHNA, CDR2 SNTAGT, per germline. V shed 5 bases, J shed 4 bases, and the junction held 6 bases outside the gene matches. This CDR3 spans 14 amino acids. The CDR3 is CASSPTGVSYGYTF. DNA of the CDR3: TGTGCCAGCAGTCCGACAGGGGTTAGCTATGGCTACACCTTC.

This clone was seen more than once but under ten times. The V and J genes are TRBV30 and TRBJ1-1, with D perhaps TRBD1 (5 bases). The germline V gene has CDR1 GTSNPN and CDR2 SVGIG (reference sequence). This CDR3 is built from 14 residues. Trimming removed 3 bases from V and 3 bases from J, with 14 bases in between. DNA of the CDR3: TGTGCCTGGAGACTCTTGGGGGGTGACACTGAAGCTTTCTTT. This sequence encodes CAWRLLGGDTEAFF.

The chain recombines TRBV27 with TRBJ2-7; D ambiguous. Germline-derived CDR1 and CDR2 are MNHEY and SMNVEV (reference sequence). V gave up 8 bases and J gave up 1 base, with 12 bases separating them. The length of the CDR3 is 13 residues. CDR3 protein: CASLASGSYEQYF. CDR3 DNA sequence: TGTGCCAGCTTGGCGTCAGGATCCTACGAGCAGTACTTC.

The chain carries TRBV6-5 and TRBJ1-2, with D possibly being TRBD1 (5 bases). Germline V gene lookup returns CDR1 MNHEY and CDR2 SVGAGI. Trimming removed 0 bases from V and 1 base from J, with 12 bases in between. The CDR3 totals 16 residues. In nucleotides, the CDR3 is TGTGCCAGCAGTTACTCCACCGCGACAGTTAACTATGGCTACACCTTC. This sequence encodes CASSYSTATVNYGYTF.

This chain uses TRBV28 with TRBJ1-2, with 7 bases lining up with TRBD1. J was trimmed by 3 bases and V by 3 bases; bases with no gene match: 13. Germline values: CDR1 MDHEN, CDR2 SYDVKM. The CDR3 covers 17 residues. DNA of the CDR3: TGTGCCAGCAGTTTCTTCCTCACAGGGGCCTCAGACTATGGCTACACCTTC. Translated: CASSFFLTGASDYGYTF.

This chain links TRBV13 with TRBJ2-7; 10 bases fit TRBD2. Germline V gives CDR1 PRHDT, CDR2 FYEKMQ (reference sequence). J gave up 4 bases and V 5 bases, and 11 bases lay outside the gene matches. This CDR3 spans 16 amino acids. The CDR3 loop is CASSLGRSGGVYEQYF. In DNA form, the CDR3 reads TGTGCCAGCAGCCTCGGGAGGAGCGGGGGGGTTTACGAGCAGTACTTC.

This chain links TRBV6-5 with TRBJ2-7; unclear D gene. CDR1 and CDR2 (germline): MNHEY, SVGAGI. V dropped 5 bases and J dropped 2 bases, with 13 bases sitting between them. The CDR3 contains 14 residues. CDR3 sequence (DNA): TGTGCCAGCAGTCTCGGAATCCGGGCCTACGAGCAGTACTTC. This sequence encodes CASSLGIRAYEQYF.

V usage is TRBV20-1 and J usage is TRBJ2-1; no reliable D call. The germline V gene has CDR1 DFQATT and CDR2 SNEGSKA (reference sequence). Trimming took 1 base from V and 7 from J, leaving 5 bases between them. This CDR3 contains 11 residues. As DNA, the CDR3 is TGCAGTGCTAGAGCCGGTAATGAGCAGTTCTTC. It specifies CSARAGNEQFF.

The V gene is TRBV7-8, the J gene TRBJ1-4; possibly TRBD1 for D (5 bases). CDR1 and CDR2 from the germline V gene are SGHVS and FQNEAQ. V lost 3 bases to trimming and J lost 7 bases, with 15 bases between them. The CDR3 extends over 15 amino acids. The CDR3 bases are TGTGCCAGCAGCTTTAAAGGGGCTATTGGTGAAAAACTGTTTTTT. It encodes CASSFKGAIGEKLFF.

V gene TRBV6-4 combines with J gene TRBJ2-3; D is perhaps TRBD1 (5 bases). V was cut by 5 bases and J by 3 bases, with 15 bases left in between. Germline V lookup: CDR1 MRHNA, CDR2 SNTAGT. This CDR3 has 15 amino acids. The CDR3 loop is CASSRNVGETDTQYF. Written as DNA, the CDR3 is TGTGCCAGCAGTAGAAATGTAGGGGAAACAGATACGCAGTATTTT.

The DNA for the CDR3 is TGTGCCAGCAGTCAAGCGGGGGGCACCGGGGAGCTGTTTTTT. As protein: CASSQAGGTGELFF. The chain is built from TRBV7-2 and TRBJ2-2; 9 bases agree with TRBD2. After removal of 6 bases from V and 4 bases from J, the junction contained 3 bases not matched to a gene. Germline CDR1 is SGHTA and CDR2 is FQGNSA. CDR3 length: 14 amino acids.

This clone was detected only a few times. The CDR3 DNA reads as TGTGCCTGGATTCCAGGAGGGCGTTACTATGGCTACACCTTC. This sequence encodes CAWIPGGRYYGYTF. This chain joins TRBV30 and TRBJ1-2; D is undetermined. V lost 4 bases, J lost 3 bases, and 15 bases lay in between. Germline V gene sequence: CDR1 GTSNPN, CDR2 SVGIG (reference sequence). This CDR3 comprises 14 residues.

DNA of the CDR3: TGTGCCAGCAGCTTGGCGGGGGGCTACAATGAGCAGTTCTTC. The encoded protein is CASSLAGGYNEQFF. The J gene is TRBJ2-1, the V gene TRBV7-9; the match to TRBD2 covers 8 bases. The germline CDR1 and CDR2 sequences are SEHNR and FQNEAQ (reference sequence). This CDR3 is built from 14 residues. V lost 3 bases to trimming and J lost 3 bases; unmatched junction nucleotides: 1.

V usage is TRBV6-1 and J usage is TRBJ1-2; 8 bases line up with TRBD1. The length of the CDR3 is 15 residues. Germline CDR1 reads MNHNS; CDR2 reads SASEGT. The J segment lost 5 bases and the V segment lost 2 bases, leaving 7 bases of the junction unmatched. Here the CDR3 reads CASSESTGGGYGYTF. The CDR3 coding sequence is TGTGCCAGCAGTGAAAGCACAGGGGGAGGGTATGGCTACACCTTC.

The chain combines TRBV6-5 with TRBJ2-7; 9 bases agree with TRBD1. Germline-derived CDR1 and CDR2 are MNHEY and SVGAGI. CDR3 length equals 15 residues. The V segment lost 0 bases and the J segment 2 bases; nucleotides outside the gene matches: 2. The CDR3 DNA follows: TGTGCCAGCAGTTACTCCTGGGACAGGGCCTACGAGCAGTACTTC. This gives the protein CASSYSWDRAYEQYF.

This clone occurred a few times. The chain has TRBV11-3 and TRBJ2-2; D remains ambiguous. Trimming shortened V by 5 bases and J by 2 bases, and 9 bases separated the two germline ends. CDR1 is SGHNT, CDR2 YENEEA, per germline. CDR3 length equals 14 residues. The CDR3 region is CASSPPFNTGELFF. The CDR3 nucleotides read TGTGCCAGCAGCCCTCCGTTCAACACCGGGGAGCTGTTTTTT.

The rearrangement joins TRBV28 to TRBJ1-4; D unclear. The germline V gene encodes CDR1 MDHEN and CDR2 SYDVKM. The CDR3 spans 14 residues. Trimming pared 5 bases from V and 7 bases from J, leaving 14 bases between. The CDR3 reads CASSPPWSGEKLFF. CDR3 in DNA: TGTGCCAGCAGTCCCCCCTGGTCAGGTGAAAAACTGTTTTTT. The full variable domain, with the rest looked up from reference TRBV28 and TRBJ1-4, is DVKVTQSSRYLVKRTGEKVFLECVQDMDHENMFWYRQDPGLGLRLIYFSYDVKMKEKGDIPEGYSVSREKKERFSLILESASTNQTSMYLCASSPPWSGEKLFFGSGTQLSVL.

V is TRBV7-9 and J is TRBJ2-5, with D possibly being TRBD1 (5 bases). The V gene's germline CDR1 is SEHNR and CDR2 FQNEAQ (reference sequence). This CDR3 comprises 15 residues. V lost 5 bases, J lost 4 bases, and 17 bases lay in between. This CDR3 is CASSLQDESGETQYF. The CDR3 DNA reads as TGTGCCAGCAGCCTACAGGACGAGAGTGGAGAGACCCAGTACTTC.

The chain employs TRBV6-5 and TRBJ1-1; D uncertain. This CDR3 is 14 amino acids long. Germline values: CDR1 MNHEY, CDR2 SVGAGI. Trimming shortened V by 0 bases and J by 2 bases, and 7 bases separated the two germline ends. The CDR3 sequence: CASSYSAGNTEAFF. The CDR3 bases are TGTGCCAGCAGTTACTCTGCCGGTAACACTGAAGCTTTCTTT.

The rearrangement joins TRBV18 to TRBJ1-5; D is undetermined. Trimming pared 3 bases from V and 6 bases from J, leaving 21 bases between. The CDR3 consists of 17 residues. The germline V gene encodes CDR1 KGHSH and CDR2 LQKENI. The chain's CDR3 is CASSPNLPREGGQPQHF. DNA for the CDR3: TGTGCCAGCTCACCGAATCTTCCCCGGGAAGGTGGTCAGCCCCAGCATTTT.

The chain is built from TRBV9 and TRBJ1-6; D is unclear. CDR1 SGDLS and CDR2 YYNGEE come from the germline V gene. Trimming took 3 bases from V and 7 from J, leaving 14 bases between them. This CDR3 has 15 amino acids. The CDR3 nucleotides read TGTGCCAGCAGCGCCCCGCAAAACGGGAATTCACCCCTCCACTTT. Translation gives CASSAPQNGNSPLHF.

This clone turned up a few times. CDR3 coding DNA: TGTGCCAGCAGTCTCCAGGGACACCCCCTCGACGAGCAGTACTTC. As protein: CASSLQGHPLDEQYF. The chain recombines TRBV25-1 with TRBJ2-7; tentatively, D is TRBD1 (6 bases). This CDR3 region has 15 residues. Trimming took off 5 bases at V and 5 bases at J, with 19 bases between the two ends. Germline CDR1 is MGHDK and CDR2 is SYGVNS.

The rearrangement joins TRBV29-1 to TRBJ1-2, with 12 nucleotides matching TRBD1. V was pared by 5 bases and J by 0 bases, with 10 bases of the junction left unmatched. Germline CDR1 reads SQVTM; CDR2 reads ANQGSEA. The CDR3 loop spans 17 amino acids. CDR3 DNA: TGCAGCGTTATTCTGACCGGGACAGGGGGCCCTAACTATGGCTACACCTTC. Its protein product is CSVILTGTGGPNYGYTF.

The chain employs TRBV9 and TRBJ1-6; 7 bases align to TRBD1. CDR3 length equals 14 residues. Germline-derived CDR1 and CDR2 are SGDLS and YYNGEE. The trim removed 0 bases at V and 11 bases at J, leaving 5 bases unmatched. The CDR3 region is CASSVGGGGTPLHF. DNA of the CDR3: TGTGCCAGCAGCGTAGGCGGAGGGGGCACACCCCTCCACTTT.

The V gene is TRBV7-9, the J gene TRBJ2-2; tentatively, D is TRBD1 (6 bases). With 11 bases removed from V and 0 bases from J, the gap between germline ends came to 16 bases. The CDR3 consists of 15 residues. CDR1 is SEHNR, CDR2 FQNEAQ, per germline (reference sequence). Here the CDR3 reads CAGLPGQTNTGELFF. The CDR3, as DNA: TGTGCCGGGCTCCCGGGACAAACGAACACCGGGGAGCTGTTTTTT.